These T cell receptor beta chains were read from a single sample in a study of blood T cell repertoires in COVID-19. Clones were sequenced by immunoSEQ multiplex PCR, and TCRdb holds only the in-frame ones, with some missing. The sample lists 450,000 or so clones; 75% to 90% were seen once. The material sequenced was peripheral blood. These TCRs come from a man aged 18 to 29 with COVID-19, enrolled during active disease. Each CDR3 is given with its conserved first and last residue. Fields, in order: J gene, V gene, clone size, D gene, CDR3 protein, CDR3 DNA. D genes are given only for firm matches. Only part of the rows carry a size: once, few, many, or a class if the clone is expanded.

j_call: TRBJ2-2
v_call: TRBV9
clone_size: once
d_call: -
cdr3_aa: CASSVAGATGELFF
cdr3_nt: TGTGCCAGCAGCGTAGCAGGGGCTACCGGGGAGCTGTTTTTT

j_call: TRBJ1-2
v_call: TRBV28
clone_size: -
d_call: TRBD1
cdr3_aa: CASSWGDRGLLGYTF
cdr3_nt: TGTGCCAGCAGTTGGGGAGACAGGGGCCTTCTTGGCTACACCTTC

j_call: TRBJ1-1
v_call: TRBV10-3
clone_size: -
d_call: -
cdr3_aa: CAIRGGASTEAFF
cdr3_nt: TGTGCCATCAGGGGGGGGGCTTCGACTGAAGCTTTCTTT

j_call: TRBJ2-1
v_call: TRBV5-1
clone_size: -
d_call: -
cdr3_aa: CASSLNRDEQFF
cdr3_nt: TGCGCCAGCAGCTTGAACAGGGATGAGCAGTTCTTC

j_call: TRBJ1-1
v_call: TRBV7-8
clone_size: -
d_call: -
cdr3_aa: CASSPAGGLQNTEAFF
cdr3_nt: TGTGCCAGCAGCCCGGCGGGGGGTTTGCAGAACACTGAAGCTTTCTTT

j_call: TRBJ2-1
v_call: TRBV19
clone_size: -
d_call: -
cdr3_aa: CASSITPSGTRNEQFF
cdr3_nt: TGTGCCAGTAGTATTACCCCTTCCGGGACAAGAAATGAGCAGTTCTTC

j_call: TRBJ1-6
v_call: TRBV6-5
clone_size: once
d_call: TRBD1
cdr3_aa: CASSLQGASNSPLHF
cdr3_nt: TGTGCCAGCAGTTTACAGGGGGCGAGTAATTCACCCCTCCACTTT

j_call: TRBJ2-7
v_call: TRBV15
clone_size: -
d_call: TRBD1
cdr3_aa: CATSRDRDRGLQYF
cdr3_nt: TGTGCCACCAGCAGGGACCGGGACAGGGGATTGCAGTACTTC

j_call: TRBJ2-7
v_call: TRBV7-9
clone_size: few
d_call: -
cdr3_aa: CASSFTLGREQYF
cdr3_nt: TGTGCCAGCAGCTTTACGCTGGGGCGTGAGCAGTACTTC

j_call: TRBJ1-1
v_call: TRBV3-1/TRBV3-2
clone_size: -
d_call: -
cdr3_aa: CASSQGGANTEAFF
cdr3_nt: TGTGCCAGCAGCCAAGGGGGAGCGAACACTGAAGCTTTCTTT

j_call: TRBJ1-1
v_call: TRBV2
clone_size: once
d_call: TRBD1
cdr3_aa: CASRETGKNTEAFF
cdr3_nt: TGTGCCAGCAGGGAGACAGGGAAGAACACTGAAGCTTTCTTT

j_call: TRBJ2-2
v_call: TRBV2
clone_size: -
d_call: -
cdr3_aa: CASSEDGAGELFF
cdr3_nt: TGTGCCAGCAGTGAAGATGGAGCCGGGGAGCTGTTTTTT

j_call: TRBJ2-3
v_call: TRBV5-1
clone_size: -
d_call: TRBD2
cdr3_aa: CASSLDVAGSTDTQYF
cdr3_nt: TGCGCCAGCAGCTTGGACGTAGCGGGGAGCACAGATACGCAGTATTTT

j_call: TRBJ1-5
v_call: TRBV7-2
clone_size: -
d_call: -
cdr3_aa: CASSLQSNQPQHF
cdr3_nt: TGTGCCAGCAGCTTACAGAGCAATCAGCCCCAGCATTTT

j_call: TRBJ1-5
v_call: TRBV3-1/TRBV3-2
clone_size: once
d_call: -
cdr3_aa: CASSTGLMEQPQHF
cdr3_nt: TGTGCCAGCAGCACAGGGTTGATGGAACAGCCCCAGCATTTT

j_call: TRBJ1-1
v_call: TRBV27
clone_size: -
d_call: TRBD1
cdr3_aa: CASSSTGGRTEAFF
cdr3_nt: TGTGCCAGCAGTTCGACAGGGGGCAGGACTGAAGCTTTCTTT

j_call: TRBJ1-1
v_call: TRBV30
clone_size: -
d_call: -
cdr3_aa: CAWSTLGGKNTEAFF
cdr3_nt: TGTGCCTGGAGTACGCTAGGCGGGAAGAACACTGAAGCTTTCTTT

j_call: TRBJ2-7
v_call: TRBV7-4
clone_size: -
d_call: -
cdr3_aa: CASSDAGQHYEQYF
cdr3_nt: TGTGCCAGCAGCGACGCGGGACAGCACTACGAGCAGTACTTC

j_call: TRBJ2-3
v_call: TRBV4-1
clone_size: -
d_call: -
cdr3_aa: CASSLQPIPTDTQYF
cdr3_nt: TGCGCCAGCAGCCTACAGCCGATACCAACAGATACGCAGTATTTT

j_call: TRBJ2-7
v_call: TRBV19
clone_size: once
d_call: -
cdr3_aa: CASSIISGSSYEQYF
cdr3_nt: TGTGCCAGTAGTATAATCTCTGGTAGCTCCTACGAGCAGTACTTC

j_call: TRBJ2-2
v_call: TRBV18
clone_size: -
d_call: TRBD1
cdr3_aa: CASSPRDRGANTGELFF
cdr3_nt: TGTGCCAGCTCACCCCGGGACAGGGGTGCGAACACCGGGGAGCTGTTTTTT

j_call: TRBJ1-1
v_call: TRBV19
clone_size: -
d_call: -
cdr3_aa: CASSRGRNTEAFF
cdr3_nt: TGTGCCAGTAGCCGGGGGAGGAACACTGAAGCTTTCTTT

j_call: TRBJ2-1
v_call: TRBV5-4
clone_size: -
d_call: -
cdr3_aa: CASSVQGIPANEQFF
cdr3_nt: TGTGCCAGCAGCGTGCAGGGGATCCCAGCCAATGAGCAGTTCTTC

j_call: TRBJ2-2
v_call: TRBV11-2
clone_size: -
d_call: TRBD1
cdr3_aa: CASSFPRGRPTGELFF
cdr3_nt: TGTGCCAGCAGCTTCCCCAGGGGGCGCCCCACCGGGGAGCTGTTTTTT

j_call: TRBJ2-2
v_call: TRBV7-9
clone_size: -
d_call: TRBD1
cdr3_aa: CASSPGQGNTGELFF
cdr3_nt: TGTGCCAGCAGCCCGGGACAGGGGAACACCGGGGAGCTGTTTTTT

j_call: TRBJ2-3
v_call: TRBV3-1/TRBV3-2
clone_size: -
d_call: TRBD2
cdr3_aa: CASSQDSLPLAQDTQYF
cdr3_nt: TGTGCCAGCAGCCAAGATTCTCTTCCACTAGCGCAAGATACGCAGTATTTT

j_call: TRBJ2-5
v_call: TRBV7-9
clone_size: once
d_call: -
cdr3_aa: CASSSEPQGTKTQYF
cdr3_nt: TGTGCCAGCAGTTCTGAACCCCAGGGGACCAAGACCCAGTACTTC

j_call: TRBJ2-3
v_call: TRBV12-5
clone_size: -
d_call: TRBD2
cdr3_aa: CASGLVVGGVIDTQYF
cdr3_nt: TGTGCTAGTGGTTTGGTGGTGGGAGGGGTAATAGATACGCAGTATTTT